This T cell receptor beta chain was captured by sequencing in a study of T-cell reconstitution after alpha-beta-depleted transplantation in children. Points from the study as a whole: Certain patients had high TCRbeta diversity at day 60, and it came from recipient T cells and thymic progenitors that survived. About two months after transplant, alpha-beta T cells reportedly came from several hundred expanded graft clones.

For TCRbeta, the library was prepared with unique molecular identifiers. Each CDR3 protein is one row after TCRdb ran MiXCR on the PCR reads. The sample gives around 25,000 distinct CDR3 sequences, roughly a sixth of which show up once; 35% is in the top ten. V lost 6 bases and J lost 5; bases outside the gene matches: 2. This CDR3 has 12 residues. Worth noting for this clonotype: The antigen is not known.

This TCR was sampled from a male patient between 2 and 10 years old who had a stem cell transplant for acute lymphoblastic leukemia, so the T cells may come from the graft donor. The genes are TRBV12-3 or TRBV12-4 and TRBJ2-3; 7 positions agree with TRBD1. Sequencing was performed on PBMCs, mostly from graft donor cells, taken 60 days after TCRalphabeta/CD19-depleted stem cell transplant. The CDR3 DNA reads as TGTGCCAGCAGCCGGGACAGAGATACGCAGTATTTT. It codes for CASSRDRDTQYF.